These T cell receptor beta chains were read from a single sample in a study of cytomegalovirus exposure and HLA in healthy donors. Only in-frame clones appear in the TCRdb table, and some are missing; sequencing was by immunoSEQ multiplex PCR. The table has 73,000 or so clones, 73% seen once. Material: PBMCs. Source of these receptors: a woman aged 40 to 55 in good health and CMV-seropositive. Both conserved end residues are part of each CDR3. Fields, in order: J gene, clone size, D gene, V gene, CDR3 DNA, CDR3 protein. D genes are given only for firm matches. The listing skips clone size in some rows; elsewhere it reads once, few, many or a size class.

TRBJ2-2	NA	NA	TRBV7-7	TGTGCCAGCAGCGGCGGTTTGAACACCGGGGAGCTGTTTTTT	CASSGGLNTGELFF
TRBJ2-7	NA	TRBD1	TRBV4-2	TGTGCCAGCAGCCGAGGACAGGGGGCAAACTACGAGCAGTACTTC	CASSRGQGANYEQYF
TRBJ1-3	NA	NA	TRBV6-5	TGTGCCAGCAGTAACGGGGGCTCTGGAAACACCATATATTTT	CASSNGGSGNTIYF
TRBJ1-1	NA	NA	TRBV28	TGTGCCAGCAGTTTATTACAGGCTAGACCTGAAGCTTTCTTT	CASSLLQARPEAFF
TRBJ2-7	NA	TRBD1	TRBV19	TGTGCCAGTAGTATTGCGGACAGGGGTGGCTACGAGCAGTACTTC	CASSIADRGGYEQYF
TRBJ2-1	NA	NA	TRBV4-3	TGCGCCAGCAGCCAATTGGCAGTCGGGCAGGTCGGGGATGAGCAGTTCTTC	CASSQLAVGQVGDEQFF
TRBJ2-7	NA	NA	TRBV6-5	TGTGCCAGCAGACGCGTTCTTGGGCCCTACGAGCAGTACTTC	CASRRVLGPYEQYF
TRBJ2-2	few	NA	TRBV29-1	TGCAGCGCCCAACGTGCAGGGAACACCGGGGAGCTGTTTTTT	CSAQRAGNTGELFF
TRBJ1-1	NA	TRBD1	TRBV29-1	TGCAGCGTAACGGGACAGTCGGGCACTGAAGCTTTCTTT	CSVTGQSGTEAFF
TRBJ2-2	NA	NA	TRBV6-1	TGTGCCAGCAGTGGGGGGGGCAACGGGGAGCTGTTTTTT	CASSGGGNGELFF
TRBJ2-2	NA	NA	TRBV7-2	TGTGCCAGCAGCTTGATGGGACAGGAGCTGTTTTTT	CASSLMGQELFF
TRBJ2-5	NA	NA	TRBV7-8	TGTGCCAGCAGCCTGAGGGGACTCGGTCGGGAGACCCAGTACTTC	CASSLRGLGRETQYF
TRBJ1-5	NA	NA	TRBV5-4	TGTGCCAGCAGCTTGGAGGTTAGCCAGCCCCAGCATTTT	CASSLEVSQPQHF
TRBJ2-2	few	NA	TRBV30	TGTGCCTGGAGTGTACGAACAGGGACTACCACCGGGGAGCTGTTTTTT	CAWSVRTGTTTGELFF
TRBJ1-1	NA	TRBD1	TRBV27	TGTGCCAGCAGTTTAACAGACAGGGGGGGCACTGAAGCTTTCTTT	CASSLTDRGGTEAFF
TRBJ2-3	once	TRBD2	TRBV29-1	TGCAGCGTTATTAGCGGGGGGGATAGCACAGATACGCAGTATTTT	CSVISGGDSTDTQYF
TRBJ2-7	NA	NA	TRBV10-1	TGCGCCAGCAGTCCCCGTAGCAGTTCCTACGAGCAGTACTTC	CASSPRSSSYEQYF
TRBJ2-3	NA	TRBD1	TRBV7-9	TGTGCCAGCAGCTTAGCCCCGGGACAGGGGATAGATACGCAGTATTTT	CASSLAPGQGIDTQYF
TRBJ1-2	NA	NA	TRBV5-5	TGTGCCAGCAGCTTTCGAGTGGTCGCGGCGGACTATGGCTACACCTTC	CASSFRVVAADYGYTF
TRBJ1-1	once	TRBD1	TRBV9	TGTGCCAGCAGCGTAGAGGGGACAGGGGGCGAGATGAACACTGAAGCTTTCTTT	CASSVEGTGGEMNTEAFF
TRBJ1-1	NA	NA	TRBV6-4	TGTGCCAGCAGTGACTCGGGCAGGGTGACTTTCTTT	CASSDSGRVTFF
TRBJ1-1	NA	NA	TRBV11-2	TGTGCCAGCACCTCTGAAGCTTTCTTT	CASTSEAFF
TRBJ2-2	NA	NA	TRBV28	TGTGCCAGCAGTTTGATGAGGGACACCGGGGAGCTGTTTTTT	CASSLMRDTGELFF
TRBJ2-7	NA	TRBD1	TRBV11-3	TGTGCCAGCAGCCCCGGACAGGCCTACGAGCAGTACTTC	CASSPGQAYEQYF
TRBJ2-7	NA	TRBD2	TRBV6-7	TGTGCCAGCATAGCGGGACACCCCGAGCAGTACTTC	CASIAGHPEQYF
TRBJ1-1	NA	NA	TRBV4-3	TGCGCCAGCAGCCGCCAGGGTGGACAGAACACTGAAGCTTTCTTT	CASSRQGGQNTEAFF
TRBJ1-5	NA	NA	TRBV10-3	TGTGCCATCAGTGGTGAGAGCAATCAGCCCCAGCATTTT	CAISGESNQPQHF
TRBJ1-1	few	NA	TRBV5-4	TGTGCCAGCAGCATCGGACAGAACACTGAAGCTTTCTTT	CASSIGQNTEAFF
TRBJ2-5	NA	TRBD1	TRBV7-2	TGTGCCAGCAGCTTCACAGGGGTGGAGACCCAGTACTTC	CASSFTGVETQYF
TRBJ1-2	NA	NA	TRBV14	TGTGCCAGCAGCCAAGATATTGCAGGGTTTAACTATGGCTACACCTTC	CASSQDIAGFNYGYTF
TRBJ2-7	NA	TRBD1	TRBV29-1	TGCAGCGTTGAGGACAGGGTCTCCTACGAGCAGTACTTC	CSVEDRVSYEQYF